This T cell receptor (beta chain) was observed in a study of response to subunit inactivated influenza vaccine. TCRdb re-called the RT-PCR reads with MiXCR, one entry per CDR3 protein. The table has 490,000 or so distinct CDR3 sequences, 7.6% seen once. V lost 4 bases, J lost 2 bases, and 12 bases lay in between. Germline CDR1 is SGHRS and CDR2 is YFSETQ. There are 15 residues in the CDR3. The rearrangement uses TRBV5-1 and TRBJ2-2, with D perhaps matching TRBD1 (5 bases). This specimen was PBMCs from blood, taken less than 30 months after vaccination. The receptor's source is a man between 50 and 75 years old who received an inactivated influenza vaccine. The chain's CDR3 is CASSLDSLNTGELFF. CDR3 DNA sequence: TGCGCCAGCAGCCTCGACAGCCTAAACACCGGGGAGCTGTTTTTT.